Listed below are T cell receptor beta chains from one sample, sequenced in a study of T cell responses to AZD1222 COVID-19 vaccine. Sequencing was performed with immunoSEQ multiplex PCR; in TCRdb, only in-frame clones are kept and a portion is missing. This sample yields under 200,000 clones, of which about 92% are seen a single time; 1.3% belongs to the top ten. The specimen was peripheral blood, collected 28 days after the second AZD1222 dose. The origin of the receptors is an adult who received the AZD1222 COVID-19 vaccine. Both conserved end residues are part of each CDR3. A D gene is named only where the DNA matches it firmly. Rows may omit the clone size; those that give it use once, few, many or a size class.

d_gene: NA
abundance: NA
j_gene: TRBJ1-1
v_gene: TRBV2
len: 14
CDR3aa: CASSAQLMNTEAFF

d_gene: NA
abundance: NA
j_gene: TRBJ1-4
v_gene: TRBV6-6
len: 16
CDR3aa: CASSWAIQGQSEKLFF

d_gene: NA
abundance: NA
j_gene: TRBJ1-2
v_gene: TRBV12-3/TRBV12-4
len: 13
CDR3aa: CASSTGSYYGYTF

d_gene: TRBD2
abundance: NA
j_gene: TRBJ2-2
v_gene: TRBV5-1
len: 16
CDR3aa: CASSLAGGTYTGELFF

d_gene: NA
abundance: NA
j_gene: TRBJ2-5
v_gene: TRBV3-1/TRBV3-2
len: 17
CDR3aa: CASSQGGGVKTQETQYF

d_gene: NA
abundance: once
j_gene: TRBJ1-2
v_gene: TRBV6-5
len: 15
CDR3aa: CASSPTRRLLYGYTF

d_gene: TRBD2
abundance: NA
j_gene: TRBJ2-5
v_gene: TRBV19
len: 16
CDR3aa: CASRRGTSGTQETQYF

d_gene: NA
abundance: NA
j_gene: TRBJ1-2
v_gene: TRBV10-2
len: 14
CDR3aa: CASGDGAGHYGYTF

d_gene: NA
abundance: NA
j_gene: TRBJ1-2
v_gene: TRBV7-9
len: 12
CDR3aa: CASSYNYYGYTF

d_gene: NA
abundance: NA
j_gene: TRBJ2-7
v_gene: TRBV7-9
len: 12
CDR3aa: CASSPGRSEQYF

d_gene: TRBD1
abundance: NA
j_gene: TRBJ2-1
v_gene: TRBV7-2
len: 15
CDR3aa: CASSFRQGPYNEQFF

d_gene: TRBD2
abundance: NA
j_gene: TRBJ2-1
v_gene: TRBV9
len: 17
CDR3aa: CASSVGPSGGAYNEQFF

d_gene: NA
abundance: NA
j_gene: TRBJ1-2
v_gene: TRBV3-1/TRBV3-2
len: 12
CDR3aa: CASSPGALGYTF

d_gene: NA
abundance: NA
j_gene: TRBJ1-3
v_gene: TRBV3-1/TRBV3-2
len: 14
CDR3aa: CASSQVQGRNTIYF

d_gene: NA
abundance: NA
j_gene: TRBJ1-4
v_gene: TRBV27
len: 12
CDR3aa: CASRGTNEKLFF

d_gene: TRBD1
abundance: NA
j_gene: TRBJ1-3
v_gene: TRBV6-5
len: 15
CDR3aa: CASSSSTGAGNTIYF

d_gene: NA
abundance: NA
j_gene: TRBJ1-1
v_gene: TRBV6-6
len: 16
CDR3aa: CASSYSKRGRNTEAFF

d_gene: NA
abundance: NA
j_gene: TRBJ1-6
v_gene: TRBV30
len: 10
CDR3aa: CAWSRQDLHF

d_gene: NA
abundance: once
j_gene: TRBJ2-1
v_gene: TRBV5-6
len: 11
CDR3aa: CASSDSDEQFF

d_gene: NA
abundance: NA
j_gene: TRBJ1-2
v_gene: TRBV23-1
len: 15
CDR3aa: CASSQSAGRIYGYTF